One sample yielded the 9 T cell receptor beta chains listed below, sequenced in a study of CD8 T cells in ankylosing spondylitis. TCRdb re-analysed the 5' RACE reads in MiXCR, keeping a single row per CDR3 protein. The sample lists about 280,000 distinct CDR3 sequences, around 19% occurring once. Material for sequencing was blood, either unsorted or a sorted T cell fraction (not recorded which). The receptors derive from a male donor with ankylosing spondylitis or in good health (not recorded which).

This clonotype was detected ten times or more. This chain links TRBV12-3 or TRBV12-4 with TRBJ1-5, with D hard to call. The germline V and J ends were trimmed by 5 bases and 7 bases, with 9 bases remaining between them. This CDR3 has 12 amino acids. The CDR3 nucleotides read TGTGCCAGCAGTCAACCCAACCAGCCCCAGCATTTT. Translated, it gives CASSQPNQPQHF.

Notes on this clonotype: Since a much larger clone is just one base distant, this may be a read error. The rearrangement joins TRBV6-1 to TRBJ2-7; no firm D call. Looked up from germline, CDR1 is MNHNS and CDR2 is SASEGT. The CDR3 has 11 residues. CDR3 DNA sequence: TGTGTCAGCAGTGAAATTCACGAGCAGTACGTC. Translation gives CVSSEIHEQYV.

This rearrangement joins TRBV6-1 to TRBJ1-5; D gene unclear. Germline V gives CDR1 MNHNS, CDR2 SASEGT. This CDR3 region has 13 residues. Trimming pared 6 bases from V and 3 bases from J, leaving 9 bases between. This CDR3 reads CASRATPNQPQHF. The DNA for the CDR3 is TGTGCCAGCAGAGCCACCCCCAATCAGCCCCAGCATTTT.

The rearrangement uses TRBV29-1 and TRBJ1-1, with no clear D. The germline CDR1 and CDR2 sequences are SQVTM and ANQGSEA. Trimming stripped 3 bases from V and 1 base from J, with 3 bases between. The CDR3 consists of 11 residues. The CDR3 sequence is CSVDENTEAFF. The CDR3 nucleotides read TGCAGCGTTGACGAGAACACTGAAGCTTTCTTT.

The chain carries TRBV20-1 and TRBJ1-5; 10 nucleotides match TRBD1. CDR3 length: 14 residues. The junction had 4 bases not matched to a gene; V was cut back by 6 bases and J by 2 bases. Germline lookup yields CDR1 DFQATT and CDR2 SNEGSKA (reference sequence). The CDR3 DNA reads TGCAGTGCCTGGGACAGGGGTGGCAATCAGCCCCAGCATTTT. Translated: CSAWDRGGNQPQHF.

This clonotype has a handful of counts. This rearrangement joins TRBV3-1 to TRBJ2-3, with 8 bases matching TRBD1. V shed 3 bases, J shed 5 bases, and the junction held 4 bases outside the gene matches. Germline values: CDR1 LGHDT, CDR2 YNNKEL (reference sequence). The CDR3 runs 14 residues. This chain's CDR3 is CASSQTGTGDTQYF. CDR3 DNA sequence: TGTGCCAGCAGCCAGACCGGGACAGGAGATACGCAGTATTTT.

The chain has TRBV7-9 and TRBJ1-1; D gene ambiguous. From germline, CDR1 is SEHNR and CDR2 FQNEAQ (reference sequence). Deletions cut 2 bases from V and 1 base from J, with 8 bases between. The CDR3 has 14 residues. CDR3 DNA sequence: TGTGCCAGCAGCTTATCCGAGGCGAACACTGAAGCTTTCTTT. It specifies CASSLSEANTEAFF.

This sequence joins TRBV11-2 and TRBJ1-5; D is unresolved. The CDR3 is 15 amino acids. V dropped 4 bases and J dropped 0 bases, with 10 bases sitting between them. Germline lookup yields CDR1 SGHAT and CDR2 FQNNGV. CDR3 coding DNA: TGTGCCAGCAGCTCGGGGATCAATAGCAATCAGCCCCAGCATTTT. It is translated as CASSSGINSNQPQHF.

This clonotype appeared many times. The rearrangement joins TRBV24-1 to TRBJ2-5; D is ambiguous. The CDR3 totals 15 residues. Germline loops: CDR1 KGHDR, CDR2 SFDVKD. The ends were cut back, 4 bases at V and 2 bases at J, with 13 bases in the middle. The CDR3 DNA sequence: TGTGCCACCAGTGACCCGGGCGGAGATCAAGAGACCCAGTACTTC. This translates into CATSDPGGDQETQYF.